The text below deals with one T cell receptor (beta chain). This entry comes from a study of blood T cell repertoires in COVID-19. For the study at large: Sources were T cells, B-cell-depleted T cells, or PBMCs; the material itself was cDNA or gDNA.

Authors' data handling: Estimation of nucleated cell counts was performed using reference gene primer amplification. The repertoire was sequenced with immunoSEQ multiplex PCR; TCRdb's copy has only in-frame clones and lacks some. That table furnishes V, J and clone size, whereas the DNA furnished D and trimming. The table includes 200,000 to 300,000 clones, around 80% detected once. Looked up from germline, CDR1 is SGHVS and CDR2 is FNYEAQ. Trimming took 6 bases from V and 2 from J, leaving 11 bases between them. The CDR3 loop spans 13 amino acids. Source material: peripheral blood. The clonotype comes from a human donor in a cohort sampled during active COVID-19. The V call is TRBV7-6, the J call TRBJ2-7; D not resolved. CDR3 DNA sequence: TGTGCCAGCAGTCAGACTGTTACCTACGAGCAGTACTTC. It codes for CASSQTVTYEQYF.